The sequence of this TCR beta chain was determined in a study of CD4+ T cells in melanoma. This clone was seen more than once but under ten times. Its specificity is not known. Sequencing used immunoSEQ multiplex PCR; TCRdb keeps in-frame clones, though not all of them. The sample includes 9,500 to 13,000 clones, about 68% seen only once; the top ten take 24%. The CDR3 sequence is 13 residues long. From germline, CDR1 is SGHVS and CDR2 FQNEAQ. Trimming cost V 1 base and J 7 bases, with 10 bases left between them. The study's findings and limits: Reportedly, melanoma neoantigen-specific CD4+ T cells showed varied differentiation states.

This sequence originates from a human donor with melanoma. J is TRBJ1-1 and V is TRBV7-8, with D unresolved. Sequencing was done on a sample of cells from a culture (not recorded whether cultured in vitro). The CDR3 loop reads CASSLGVQSEAFF. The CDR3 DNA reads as TGTGCCAGCAGCTTAGGGGTACAGAGTGAAGCTTTCTTT.